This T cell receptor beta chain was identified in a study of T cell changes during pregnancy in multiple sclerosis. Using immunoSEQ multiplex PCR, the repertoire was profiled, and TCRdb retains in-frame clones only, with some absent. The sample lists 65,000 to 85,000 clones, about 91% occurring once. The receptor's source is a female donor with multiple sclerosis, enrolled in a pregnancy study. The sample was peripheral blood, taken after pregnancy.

CDR3 sequence: CASTRPGINEKLFF. The CDR3 coding sequence is TGTGCCAGTACCCGCCCCGGGATTAATGAAAAACTGTTTTTT. The rearrangement links TRBV19 to TRBJ1-4; unclear D gene. The CDR3 runs to 14 residues. Trimming cost V 7 bases and J 4 bases, with 13 bases left between them. Germline assignment: CDR1 LNHDA and CDR2 SQIVND (reference sequence).